Below are 18 T cell receptor beta chains sequenced from a single sample in a study of cytomegalovirus exposure and HLA in healthy donors. PCR was performed using 60 Vbeta and 13 Jbeta primers. The data were produced by immunoSEQ multiplex PCR, yet TCRdb's version contains in-frame clones alone and is incomplete. Of fewer than 250,000 clones listed, 70% to 80% are singletons. Specimen: PBMCs. The receptors originated from a male donor in good health and CMV-seronegative.

This clone was seen once. The gene calls are TRBV7-3 and TRBJ2-6; a weak D match, TRBD2 (6 bases). The germline gives CDR1 SGHTA, CDR2 FQGTGA. The V end was cut by 8 bases, the J end by 0 bases, with 17 bases between. This CDR3 is built from 17 residues. For the CDR3, the DNA is TGTGCCAGCGCCCTCACGGCGGGAAGCTCTGGGGCCAACGTCCTGACTTTC. This gives the protein CASALTAGSSGANVLTF.

The rearrangement links TRBV6-1 to TRBJ2-7; TRBD2 matches 10 bases. Trimming cost V 6 bases and J 4 bases; bases outside gene matches: 9. Per germline, CDR1 MNHNS and CDR2 SASEGT. This CDR3 has 15 amino acids. CDR3 nucleotides: TGTGCCAGCAGCTTCCGACTAGCGGGTACGTACGAGCAGTACTTC. Protein product: CASSFRLAGTYEQYF.

The chain joins TRBV29-1 to TRBJ1-1, with TRBD1 matching 7 bases. This CDR3 has 15 amino acids. V shed 7 bases, J shed 4 bases, and the junction held 15 bases outside the gene matches. The V gene's germline CDR1 is SQVTM and CDR2 ANQGSEA. CDR3 coding DNA: TGCAGCGCAATTGGGACAGACAAAATGAGCACTGAAGCTTTCTTT. It is translated as CSAIGTDKMSTEAFF.

The chain combines TRBV6-5 with TRBJ2-7; TRBD2 might be the D (5 bases). V dropped 6 bases and J dropped 2 bases, with 17 bases sitting between them. The germline gives CDR1 MNHEY, CDR2 SVGAGI. This CDR3 contains 15 residues. The CDR3 protein is CASSPEPGFTYEQYF. The CDR3, as DNA: TGTGCCAGCAGCCCCGAACCGGGATTTACCTACGAGCAGTACTTC.

The rearrangement uses TRBV6-1 and TRBJ2-3, with TRBD2 matching over 8 bases. The V gene's germline CDR1 is MNHNS and CDR2 SASEGT. The CDR3 loop spans 20 amino acids. With 4 bases clipped from V and 1 base from J, the junction kept 19 bases outside the gene matches. The CDR3 protein is CASSGPLQAGVPEGTDTQYF. CDR3 sequence (DNA): TGTGCCAGCAGTGGGCCCCTTCAAGCGGGAGTGCCGGAAGGCACAGATACGCAGTATTTT.

This chain joins TRBV6-5 and TRBJ2-5; 8 nucleotides agree with TRBD1. V lost 4 bases, J lost 5 bases, and 3 bases stayed unmatched. Looked up from germline, CDR1 is MNHEY and CDR2 is SVGAGI. The CDR3 is 13 amino acids. CDR3 in amino acids: CASSFRGRETQYF. Written as DNA, the CDR3 is TGTGCCAGCAGTTTCAGGGGGCGGGAGACCCAGTACTTC.

The chain recombines TRBV14 with TRBJ2-4; D is perhaps TRBD2 (7 bases). From germline, CDR1 is SGHDN and CDR2 FVKESK. V lost 4 bases, J lost 15 bases, and 22 bases lay in between. CDR3 length: 14 amino acids. CDR3 DNA sequence: TGTGCCAGCAGCCCCGCGGGGGCCACACGCACCCCGTACTTC. It encodes CASSPAGATRTPYF. Full variable domain (remainder filled in from reference TRBV14 and TRBJ2-4): EAGVTQFPSHSVIEKGQTVTLRCDPISGHDNLYWYRRVMGKEIKFLLHFVKESKQDESGMPNNRFLAERTGGTYSTLKVQPAELEDSGVYFCASSPAGATRTPYFGAGTRLSVL.

This clone occurred once. The rearrangement links TRBV7-9 to TRBJ1-1; tentatively, D is TRBD1 (5 bases). This CDR3 is built from 13 residues. The germline V gene encodes CDR1 SEHNR and CDR2 FQNEAQ (reference sequence). V was trimmed by 5 bases and J by 4 bases, leaving 11 bases between them. CDR3 nucleotide sequence: TGTGCCAGCAGCCCGGGGGGGGGCACTGAAGCTTTCTTT. Protein product: CASSPGGGTEAFF.

This chain uses TRBV6-1 with TRBJ2-1; 10 nucleotides line up with TRBD1. V was pared by 9 bases and J by 3 bases, with 8 bases of the junction left unmatched. Germline assignment: CDR1 MNHNS and CDR2 SASEGT. CDR3 length equals 15 residues. CDR3 bases: TGTGCCAGTAGCTTCCGGGACAGGGGCTACAATGAGCAGTTCTTC. This codes for CASSFRDRGYNEQFF.

The table lists this clone with a count of one. This chain uses TRBV5-4 with TRBJ2-3, with 7 bases lining up with TRBD2. V dropped 0 bases and J dropped 5; count of bases not matched to a gene: 3. The germline V gene has CDR1 SGHNT and CDR2 YYREEE (reference sequence). There are 14 residues in the CDR3. The CDR3 reads CASSLGGRQDTQYF. CDR3 coding DNA: TGTGCCAGCAGCTTGGGCGGGAGACAAGATACGCAGTATTTT.

This chain connects TRBV7-7 to TRBJ2-5; TRBD1 might be the D (6 bases). The CDR3 is made up of 14 amino acids. With 3 bases removed from V and 5 bases from J, the gap between germline ends came to 13 bases. CDR1 SSHAT and CDR2 FNYEAQ come from the germline V gene (reference sequence). In nucleotides, the CDR3 is TGTGCCAGCAGCTTCGGCCCGCAGGGGGAGACCCAGTACTTC. Encoded protein: CASSFGPQGETQYF. The entire variable domain, with the rest obtained from reference TRBV7-7 and TRBJ2-5, is as follows: GAGVSQSPRYKVTKRGQDVTLRCDPISSHATLYWYQQALGQGPEFLTYFNYEAQPDKSGLPSDRFSAERPEGSISTLTIQRTEQRDSAMYRCASSFGPQGETQYFGPGTRLLVL.

Concerning this clone itself: A read error may produce the germline difference seen at one junction end. The chain uses TRBV10-3 and TRBJ2-3; no reliable D call. This CDR3 comprises 14 residues. From germline, CDR1 is ENHRY and CDR2 SYGVKD. CDR3 DNA: TGTGCCATCAGTGAGTCACTAAGCACCGATACGCAGTATTTT. Translated: CAISESLSTDTQYF.

This clone has more than one count but fewer than ten. J is TRBJ1-1 and V is TRBV7-8; 7 bases are shared with TRBD1. The trim removed 0 bases at V and 12 bases at J, leaving 7 bases unmatched. The CDR3 has 13 amino acids. Germline V gives CDR1 SGHVS, CDR2 FQNEAQ. CDR3 amino acids: CASSLAGGVGTFF. Here the CDR3 DNA reads TGTGCCAGCAGCTTAGCAGGGGGCGTTGGAACTTTCTTT.

The chain combines TRBV29-1 with TRBJ1-1; TRBD1 matches at 7 bases. The V and J ends lost 7 bases and 0 bases, in that order; junction bases with no gene match: 2. Germline assignment: CDR1 SQVTM and CDR2 ANQGSEA. The CDR3 is 12 residues long. The CDR3 sequence: CSAGTVNTEAFF. The CDR3 region has the DNA TGCAGCGCCGGGACAGTGAACACTGAAGCTTTCTTT.

The rearrangement links TRBV28 to TRBJ2-7; 13 bases match TRBD2. Per germline, CDR1 MDHEN and CDR2 SYDVKM. This CDR3 region has 13 residues. The CDR3 protein is CAETSGGPYEQYF. In nucleotides, the CDR3 is TGTGCGGAGACTAGCGGGGGGCCCTACGAGCAGTACTTC.

The chain has TRBV7-8 and TRBJ2-3, with 10 nucleotides matching TRBD2. From germline, CDR1 is SGHVS and CDR2 FQNEAQ. The CDR3 is 15 residues long. V dropped 8 bases and J dropped 1; count of bases not matched to a gene: 6. CDR3 bases: TGTGCCAGCTGGACTAGCGGAACTCGCACAGATACGCAGTATTTT. It encodes CASWTSGTRTDTQYF.

CDR3 coding DNA: TGTGCCAGCAGCCGCCTGGACAGCTCCTATAATTCACCCCTCCACTTT. Translated: CASSRLDSSYNSPLHF. The chain carries TRBV7-8 and TRBJ1-6, with D possibly matching TRBD1 (6 bases). The germline V gene has CDR1 SGHVS and CDR2 FQNEAQ. V lost 5 bases, J lost 0 bases, and 11 bases lay in between. This CDR3 has 16 residues.

The chain has TRBV5-1 and TRBJ2-5, with TRBD1 identical over 11 bases. Near its end, the DNA agrees better with TRBJ2-7, so the J call may be wrong. The germline V gene encodes CDR1 SGHRS and CDR2 YFSETQ. The CDR3 contains 15 residues. The CDR3 loop reads CASSGKGQGDYEQYF. In DNA form, the CDR3 reads TGCGCCAGCAGCGGAAAGGGACAGGGGGACTACGAGCAGTACTTC.